The clone carrying this TCR beta chain appeared a few times. Its antigen is not known. The sample belongs to a study of blood T cells in healthy people across ages. V dropped 7 bases and J dropped 0; count of bases not matched to a gene: 14. Germline CDR1 is LGHNA and CDR2 is YNFKEQ. CDR3 length: 18 residues. For the second PCR, which ran for roughly 6 to 12 cycles, a sample-barcoded 5' primer and a J-beta primer mix were used. Researchers report that each sample yielded at least 2.5 million CDR3-containing paired-end reads. TCRdb re-derived calls from the 5' RACE reads in MiXCR, one entry per CDR3 protein. The sample shows 700,000 to 950,000 distinct CDR3 sequences, 58% of them seen only once. Findings and limits, study-wide: Because sorting was not performed, PBMCs prevented conclusive naive versus antigen-experienced comparison. Across the age range, TCR beta diversity per million T cells fell in a roughly linear way. The donors' CMV status was not determined, possibly confounding changes in expanded clonotypes.

The J gene is TRBJ2-7, the V gene TRBV4-2; 11 bases are shared with TRBD2. The sample taken for sequencing was blood. The TCR was taken from a man between 25 and 39 years old in good health. The CDR3 nucleotides are TGTGCCAGCACCGAAGGGTCTAGCGGGGGGTCCAGCTCCTACGAGCAGTACTTC. As protein: CASTEGSSGGSSSYEQYF.